Below, one T cell receptor beta chain is given with its context. Its antigen is as yet unknown. V lost 2 bases and J lost 4; bases outside the gene matches: 5. This CDR3 region has 15 residues. The entry originates in a study of T cells after yellow fever vaccination. General study points: Weaker, the secondary response peaked sooner, at day 5 versus 15. Reappearance after the booster was seen for most primary-vaccination clones, at 95% to 96% CD4 and about 90% CD8.

They built TCR cDNA with 5'RACE template switching, a step that put in a universal primer site and UMIs. Each CDR3 protein is one row after TCRdb ran MiXCR on the 5' RACE reads. The profile covers around 590,000 distinct CDR3 sequences, with 9% to 15% appearing a single time and about 15% taken by the ten largest. The chain couples TRBV12-3 or TRBV12-4 to TRBJ2-1, with 7 bases aligning to TRBD2. This specimen consisted of PBMCs, obtained on the day of the yellow fever booster vaccination. The origin of this receptor is a man aged 30 to 39 who received the YFV17D yellow fever vaccine. CDR3 amino acids: CASSLRSGVYNEQFF. CDR3 DNA sequence: TGTGCCAGCAGTTTACGAAGCGGGGTTTACAATGAGCAGTTCTTC.